The 8 T cell receptor beta chains below were found in one sample sequenced in a study of blood T cell repertoires in COVID-19. Sequenced by immunoSEQ multiplex PCR; TCRdb stores in-frame clones only, minus some. Here the sample spans 55,000 or so clones, about 86% being singletons. The sample was peripheral blood. These receptors were obtained from a woman aged 60-75 years with COVID-19, enrolled during active disease.

V usage is TRBV7-2 and J usage is TRBJ2-5; 8 bases fit TRBD2. Germline CDR1 is SGHTA and CDR2 is FQGNSA. With 0 bases clipped from V and 2 bases from J, the junction kept 8 bases outside the gene matches. The CDR3 has 17 residues. The CDR3 DNA sequence: TGTGCCAGCAGCTTAGCGCGAGCTAGCGGGTCACAAGAGACCCAGTACTTC. It translates to CASSLARASGSQETQYF.

V usage is TRBV11-2 and J usage is TRBJ1-6; 8 nucleotides line up with TRBD1. In germline, CDR1 is SGHAT, CDR2 FQNNGV. This CDR3 comprises 15 residues. Trimming at V came to 5 bases and at J to 10 bases, leaving 10 bases not matched to a gene. In nucleotides, the CDR3 is TGTGCCAGCAGCCCCACGCCAGGGGGCGGATCACCCCTCCACTTT. This translates into CASSPTPGGGSPLHF.

The chain is built from TRBV6-1 and TRBJ2-7; 11 nucleotides agree with TRBD2. V gave up 0 bases and J gave up 4 bases; unmatched junction bases: 5. The CDR3 extends over 16 amino acids. Germline values: CDR1 MNHNS, CDR2 SASEGT. The CDR3 loop reads CASSEARASGRYEQYF. Here the CDR3 DNA reads TGTGCCAGCAGTGAAGCGCGGGCTAGCGGGAGGTACGAGCAGTACTTC.

This rearrangement joins TRBV6-5 to TRBJ2-5, with a possible D match to TRBD1 (5 bases). V was shortened by 4 bases and J by 5 bases, with 17 bases between the two germline ends. The CDR3 runs 15 residues. CDR1 and CDR2 from the germline V gene are MNHEY and SVGAGI. CDR3 DNA: TGTGCCAGCAGTTCCCAGGGAAGGGTTAGGGAGACCCAGTACTTC. Encoded protein: CASSSQGRVRETQYF.

V and J are TRBV12-3 or TRBV12-4 and TRBJ1-5; 7 nucleotides match TRBD1. This CDR3 region has 13 residues. V was pared by 5 bases and J by 3 bases, with 1 base of the junction left unmatched. CDR3 bases: TGTGCCAGCAGTACAGGGGACAATCAGCCCCAGCATTTT. This codes for CASSTGDNQPQHF.

This chain joins TRBV11-3 and TRBJ2-2, with D possibly matching TRBD2 (5 bases). Germline CDR1 is SGHNT and CDR2 is YENEEA. The CDR3 consists of 16 residues. V was cut by 2 bases and J by 4 bases, with 14 bases left in between. This CDR3 reads CASSLSAGMVTGELFF. The CDR3 DNA is TGTGCCAGCAGCTTATCGGCCGGGATGGTCACCGGGGAGCTGTTTTTT.

The chain links TRBV27 to TRBJ2-7; D is uncertain. The ends were cut back, 0 bases at V and 7 bases at J, with 13 bases in the middle. Germline V gene lookup returns CDR1 MNHEY and CDR2 SMNVEV (reference sequence). This CDR3 contains 14 residues. The CDR3 sequence is CASSLSSSFREQYF. Here the CDR3 DNA reads TGTGCCAGCAGTTTATCTTCCTCCTTTCGGGAGCAGTACTTC.

This chain connects TRBV18 to TRBJ2-7; possible D gene TRBD1, 6 bases. The germline V and J ends were trimmed by 2 bases and 1 base, with 27 bases remaining between them. This CDR3 is built from 20 residues. The V gene's germline CDR1 is KGHSH and CDR2 LQKENI. The CDR3 sequence is CASSPFLQGGLRASSYEQYF. The CDR3 DNA reads as TGTGCCAGCTCACCATTCCTACAGGGTGGGCTTCGGGCATCTTCCTACGAGCAGTACTTC.